This TCR beta chain was retrieved from a study of identical twins. General observations from the study: Researchers caution that invariant MAIT and iNKT cells could partly confound zero-insertion analyses.

With respect to this clonotype: Antigen: not known. Germline is not matched at one junction end, which may reflect a read error.

MiXCR, applied by TCRdb to the 5' RACE reads, yields one record per CDR3 protein. The sample contains 400,000 to 550,000 distinct CDR3 sequences, less than 25% of which appear only once. The sample was also linked to a second study, of T cells expressing NK-cell markers.

The sequencing input was CD4+ T cells sorted from blood. The clonotype comes from a woman under 30 in good health.

CDR3 in DNA: TGTGCCAGCAGTGCGACCCGGACTCTCCATCGCAGTTTC. Translated, it gives CASSATRTLHRSF. The chain employs TRBV12-3 or TRBV12-4 and TRBJ1-2; D is unclear. The CDR3 covers 13 residues.